A single sample is the source of the 21 T cell receptor beta chains below, sequenced in a study of identical twins. TCRdb itself ran the 5' RACE reads through MiXCR, one entry per CDR3 protein. The table shows over 200,000 distinct CDR3 sequences, with about 10% occurring only once. Sequencing was done on a sample of memory T cells sorted from blood. These receptors all come from a man over 45 in good health.

The CDR3 region is CASSWDRKNTIYF. Here the CDR3 DNA reads TGTGCCAGCAGTTGGGACAGGAAAAACACCATATATTTT. The rearrangement links TRBV6-6 to TRBJ1-3, with 8 bases identical to TRBD1. The germline V gene encodes CDR1 MNHNY and CDR2 SVGAGI (reference sequence). J lost 6 bases, V lost 4 bases, and 2 bases had no gene match. The CDR3 contains 13 residues.

The sample holds many counts of this clonotype. The chain employs TRBV14 and TRBJ2-7; 7 positions agree with TRBD1. J was trimmed by 8 bases and V by 0 bases; bases with no gene match: 13. The CDR3 totals 16 residues. Germline CDR1 reads SGHDN; CDR2 reads FVKESK. CDR3 sequence (DNA): TGTGCCAGCAGCCAAGACCGAAACTCAAGGGGACAGAAGCAGTACTTC. Translation gives CASSQDRNSRGQKQYF.

J is TRBJ2-1 and V is TRBV11-2; D gene ambiguous. CDR3 size: 12 residues. CDR1 is SGHAT, CDR2 FQNNGV, per germline. The V gene lost 4 bases and the J gene lost 12 bases, with 13 bases spanning the gap. The CDR3 spells CASSSTGPGQFF. The CDR3 coding sequence is TGTGCCAGCAGCTCCACCGGGCCGGGGCAGTTCTTC.

This clonotype was counted at least ten times. The CDR3 sequence: CASRSTSGSRSEQFF. CDR3 DNA: TGTGCCAGCAGGTCCACTAGCGGGAGTCGCAGTGAGCAGTTCTTC. The chain has TRBV11-2 and TRBJ2-1; 11 bases are a match to TRBD2. CDR1 is SGHAT and CDR2 is FQNNGV in the germline V gene. The CDR3 runs 15 residues. J lost 9 bases, V lost 6 bases, and 10 bases had no gene match. Full variable domain (rest looked up from reference TRBV11-2 and TRBJ2-1): EAGVAQSPRYKIIEKRQSVAFWCNPISGHATLYWYQQILGQGPKLLIQFQNNGVVDDSQLPKDRFSAERLKGVDSTLKIQPAKLEDSAVYLCASRSTSGSRSEQFFGPGTRLTVL.

This clonotype appeared many times. The genes are TRBV27 and TRBJ2-3, with D perhaps matching TRBD2 (5 bases). Germline V lookup: CDR1 MNHEY, CDR2 SMNVEV (reference sequence). V shed 3 bases and J shed 1 base, with 20 bases lying between them. The CDR3 is made up of 18 amino acids. CDR3: CASSFKLGGLRGTDTQYF. In nucleotides, the CDR3 is TGTGCCAGCAGTTTTAAACTAGGAGGCCTCCGAGGCACAGATACGCAGTATTTT.

This clonotype came up many times. V and J are TRBV28 and TRBJ2-5, with D unclear. Trimming removed 2 bases from V and 1 base from J, with 11 bases in between. The CDR3 loop spans 15 amino acids. Germline loops: CDR1 MDHEN, CDR2 SYDVKM. CDR3 nucleotides: TGTGCCAGCAGTTTAAGGTTGCCAGCCCAAGAGACCCAGTACTTC. The encoded protein is CASSLRLPAQETQYF. The full variable domain, its missing parts supplied by reference TRBV28 and TRBJ2-5, is DVKVTQSSRYLVKRTGEKVFLECVQDMDHENMFWYRQDPGLGLRLIYFSYDVKMKEKGDIPEGYSVSREKKERFSLILESASTNQTSMYLCASSLRLPAQETQYFGPGTRLLVL.

This clonotype has ten or more counts. The V and J genes are TRBV3-1 and TRBJ1-1; D is perhaps TRBD1 (5 bases). Trimming stripped 7 bases from V and 1 base from J, with 10 bases between. Germline V lookup: CDR1 LGHDT, CDR2 YNNKEL (reference sequence). The CDR3 has 13 residues. The CDR3 sequence: CASTRTSNTEAFF. The DNA for the CDR3 is TGTGCCAGCACCCGGACATCGAACACTGAAGCTTTCTTT.

This clonotype occurred a few times. This chain uses TRBV20-1 with TRBJ2-3; D ambiguous. Germline-derived CDR1 and CDR2 are DFQATT and SNEGSKA (reference sequence). This CDR3 region has 13 residues. V gave up 3 bases and J gave up 1 base, with 8 bases separating them. Written as DNA, the CDR3 is TGCAGTGCTAGTCGTCCAGGCACAGATACGCAGTATTTT. Translating it yields CSASRPGTDTQYF.

The table lists this clonotype with a few counts. The CDR3 loop is CASSYGRIGNQPQHF. The CDR3 DNA reads TGTGCCAGCAGTTACGGAAGGATTGGCAATCAGCCCCAGCATTTT. The chain links TRBV6-2 or TRBV6-3 to TRBJ1-5; D is uncertain. Germline V gene lookup returns CDR1 MNHEY and CDR2 SVGEGT. This CDR3 spans 15 amino acids. V lost 2 bases to trimming and J lost 2 bases, with 10 bases between them.

The chain employs TRBV12-3 or TRBV12-4 and TRBJ2-3; the D gene could be TRBD1 or TRBD2 (6 bases each). The V and J ends lost 7 bases and 10 bases respectively, with 15 bases between them. This CDR3 contains 12 residues. The CDR3 loop reads CASKVAEGAQYF. CDR3 nucleotide sequence: TGTGCCAGCAAGGTAGCGGAGGGGGCGCAGTATTTT.

In its sample, this clonotype was seen many times. The chain has TRBV28 and TRBJ2-5; 7 bases align to TRBD2. The V gene end was trimmed by 2 bases and the J gene end by 4 bases; junction bases not matched to a gene: 4. CDR1 is MDHEN, CDR2 SYDVKM, per germline. The CDR3 spans 14 residues. The CDR3 here is CASSLVGGTETQYF. Here the CDR3 DNA reads TGTGCCAGCAGTTTAGTCGGGGGGACAGAGACCCAGTACTTC.

V gene TRBV5-1 combines with J gene TRBJ2-7; maybe TRBD1 (6 bases). The CDR3 extends over 15 amino acids. Between the trimmed V and J ends, which lost 2 bases and 0 bases, there was a span of 12 bases. The V gene's germline CDR1 is SGHRS and CDR2 YFSETQ. The CDR3 coding sequence is TGCGCCAGCAGCTTACAGGGCCAAAGCTCCTACGAGCAGTACTTC. Its protein is CASSLQGQSSYEQYF.

This chain connects TRBV10-1 to TRBJ2-2, with no clear D. The V end was cut by 0 bases, the J end by 6 bases, with 5 bases between. Germline loops: CDR1 WNHNN, CDR2 SYGVQD (reference sequence). The CDR3 covers 13 residues. CDR3 loop: CASSESYAGELFF. The CDR3 DNA reads as TGCGCCAGCAGTGAGTCTTACGCCGGGGAGCTGTTTTTT.

Many counts were recorded for this clonotype. V and J are TRBV27 and TRBJ2-1, with D possibly being TRBD1 (5 bases). Germline CDR1 and CDR2: MNHEY and SMNVEV (reference sequence). V was clipped by 1 base and J by 5 bases, with 12 bases between them. The CDR3 extends over 15 amino acids. The DNA for the CDR3 is TGTGCCAGCAGTTTATTCGACAGCCTGAACAATGAGCAGTTCTTC. Encoded protein: CASSLFDSLNNEQFF.

This clonotype showed up many times. This chain links TRBV20-1 with TRBJ2-1, with 9 nucleotides matching TRBD2. From germline, CDR1 is DFQATT and CDR2 SNEGSKA (reference sequence). The ends lost 3 bases at V and 0 bases at J; junction bases unmatched: 9. CDR3 size: 17 residues. CDR3 DNA sequence: TGCAGTGCTAGTCGGCTAGCGGGGATGAGCTCCTACAATGAGCAGTTCTTC. This gives the protein CSASRLAGMSSYNEQFF.

This clonotype was observed a handful of times. The chain couples TRBV6-5 to TRBJ1-1, with D hard to call. In germline, CDR1 is MNHEY, CDR2 SVGAGI. Trimming stripped 3 bases from V and 0 bases from J, with 14 bases between. This CDR3 is built from 16 residues. DNA of the CDR3: TGTGCCAGCAGTTATGACCGGCGGGGAGTGAACACTGAAGCTTTCTTT. Encoded protein: CASSYDRRGVNTEAFF.

The CDR3 protein is CASSTRTGTYEQYF. CDR3 bases: TGTGCCAGCAGTACGAGGACAGGCACCTACGAGCAGTACTTC. V gene TRBV6-1 combines with J gene TRBJ2-7, with TRBD1 matching over 7 bases. Germline values: CDR1 MNHNS, CDR2 SASEGT. Trimming at V came to 5 bases and at J to 2 bases, leaving 6 bases not matched to a gene. The CDR3 consists of 14 residues.

The chain links TRBV4-1 to TRBJ1-1; the match to TRBD1 covers 11 bases. This CDR3 contains 15 residues. Germline CDR1 MGHRA, CDR2 YSYEKL. The V gene end was trimmed by 4 bases and the J gene end by 1 base; junction bases not matched to a gene: 2. CDR3 bases: TGCGCCAGCAGCCCGGACAGGGGGCAGAACACTGAAGCTTTCTTT. As protein: CASSPDRGQNTEAFF.

This clonotype has at least ten counts. CDR3 in DNA: TGCAGTGCTAGGTTGGGACTGGGACAAGAGACCCAGTACTTC. Encoded protein: CSARLGLGQETQYF. The chain couples TRBV20-1 to TRBJ2-5; D might be TRBD2 (6 bases). CDR1 DFQATT and CDR2 SNEGSKA come from the germline V gene (reference sequence). Trimming pared 3 bases from V and 2 bases from J, leaving 13 bases between. The length of the CDR3 is 14 residues.

This clonotype showed up just a few times. The V and J genes are TRBV7-9 and TRBJ2-7; the D gene could be TRBD1 or TRBD2 (5 bases each). Trimming cost V 10 bases and J 7 bases, with 14 bases left between them. Looked up from germline, CDR1 is SEHNR and CDR2 is FQNEAQ (reference sequence). The CDR3 is 11 amino acids. CDR3 loop: CAIPGQGEQYF. As DNA, the CDR3 is TGTGCCATCCCGGGGCAGGGAGAGCAGTACTTC.

This clonotype occurred many times. The rearrangement links TRBV6-5 to TRBJ2-7; D is uncertain. Germline lookup yields CDR1 MNHEY and CDR2 SVGAGI. The germline V and J ends were trimmed by 7 bases and 4 bases, with 8 bases remaining between them. The CDR3 sequence is 11 residues long. CDR3 DNA sequence: TGTGCCAGCAAATTTAGTTACGAGCAGTACTTC. This translates into CASKFSYEQYF.